Below, one TCR beta chain is given with its context. Antigen unknown. The V end was cut by 7 bases, the J end by 7 bases, with 25 bases between. Germline values: CDR1 PRHDT, CDR2 FYEKMQ (reference sequence). The CDR3 totals 16 residues. These data come from a study of T cell clones after liver transplantation. Overall study: Subjects received no induction therapy and standard immunosuppression until randomization at 12-24 months post-transplant. Study findings and constraints: A larger donor-reactive than third-party decline suggested partial antigen-specific deletion. Graft donor-reactive T cells possibly entered the graft instead of undergoing deletion.

The method was immunoSEQ multiplex PCR; TCRdb's version includes in-frame clones alone and lacks a portion of them. The top ten clones hold roughly 2.8% of a sample with 70,000 to 95,000 clones, less than 85% of them seen once. Thawed unstimulated PBMCs were FACS-sorted by CD3, CD4 and CD8 into two populations. This clonotype was obtained from a human patient who received a liver transplant. A subset of T cells may come from the graft donor. The source was CD4+ T cells from blood, collected at the 22-month timepoint. The gene calls are TRBV13 and TRBJ2-5; the D is unclear. As DNA, the CDR3 is TGTGCCAGCACCTCTTTTGAGCATGCCGCGGATGGGACCCAGTACTTC. Translated: CASTSFEHAADGTQYF.